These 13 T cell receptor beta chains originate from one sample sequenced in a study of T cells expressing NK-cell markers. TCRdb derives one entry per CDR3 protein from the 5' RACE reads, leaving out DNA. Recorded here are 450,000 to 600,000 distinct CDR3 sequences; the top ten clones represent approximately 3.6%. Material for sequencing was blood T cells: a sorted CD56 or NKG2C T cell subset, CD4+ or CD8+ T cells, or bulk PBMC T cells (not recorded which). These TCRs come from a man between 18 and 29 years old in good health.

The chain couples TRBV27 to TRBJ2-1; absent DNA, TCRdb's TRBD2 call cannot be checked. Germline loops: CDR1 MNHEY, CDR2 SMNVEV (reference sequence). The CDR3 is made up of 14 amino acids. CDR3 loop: CASSFGLAGGTQFF.

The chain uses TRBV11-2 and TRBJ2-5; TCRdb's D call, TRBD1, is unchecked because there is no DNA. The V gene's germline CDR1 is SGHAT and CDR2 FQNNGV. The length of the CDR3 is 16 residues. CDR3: CASSLRTDVVAETQYF.

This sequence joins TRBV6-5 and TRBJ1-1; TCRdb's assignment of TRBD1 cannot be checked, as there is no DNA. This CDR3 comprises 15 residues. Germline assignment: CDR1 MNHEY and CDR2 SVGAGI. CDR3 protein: CASSYGTARNTEAFF.

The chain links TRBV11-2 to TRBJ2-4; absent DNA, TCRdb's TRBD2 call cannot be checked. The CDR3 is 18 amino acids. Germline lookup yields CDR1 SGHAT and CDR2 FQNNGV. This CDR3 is CASSYVLAGGRGKNIQYF.

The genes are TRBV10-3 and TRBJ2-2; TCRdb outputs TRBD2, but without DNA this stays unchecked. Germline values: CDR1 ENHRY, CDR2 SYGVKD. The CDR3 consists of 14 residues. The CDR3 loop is CAITGTSNTGELFF.

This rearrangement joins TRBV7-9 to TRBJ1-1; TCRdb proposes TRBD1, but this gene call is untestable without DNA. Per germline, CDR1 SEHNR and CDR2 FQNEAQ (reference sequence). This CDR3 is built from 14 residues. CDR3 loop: CASSLRGQGTEAFF.

CDR3 loop: CASSLNRDRVVNEQFF. The genes are TRBV7-2 and TRBJ2-1; TCRdb's D call, TRBD1, is unchecked because there is no DNA. This CDR3 region has 16 residues. Looked up from germline, CDR1 is SGHTA and CDR2 is FQGNSA.

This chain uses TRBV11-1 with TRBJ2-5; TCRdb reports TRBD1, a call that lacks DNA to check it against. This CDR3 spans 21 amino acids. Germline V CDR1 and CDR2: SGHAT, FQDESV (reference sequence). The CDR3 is CASSGHKGQGIGGRVEETQYF.

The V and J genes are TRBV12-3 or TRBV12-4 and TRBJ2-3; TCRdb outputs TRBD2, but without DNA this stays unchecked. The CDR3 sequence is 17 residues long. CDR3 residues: CASSLASREWRKDTQYF.

The CDR3 spells CASSPGLEQYF. The chain carries TRBV6-6 and TRBJ2-7; TCRdb selects TRBD1, and the lack of DNA leaves this call unchecked. The CDR3 spans 11 residues. Germline assignment: CDR1 MNHNY and CDR2 SVGAGI (reference sequence).

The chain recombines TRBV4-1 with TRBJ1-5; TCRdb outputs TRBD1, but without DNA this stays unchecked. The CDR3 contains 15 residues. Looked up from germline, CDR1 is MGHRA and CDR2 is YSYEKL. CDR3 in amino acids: CASSQTPTGNLNQHF.

The CDR3 loop reads CASSLSYYATSSYNEQFF. This sequence joins TRBV27 and TRBJ2-1. This CDR3 has 18 amino acids. The germline V gene encodes CDR1 MNHEY and CDR2 SMNVEV (reference sequence).

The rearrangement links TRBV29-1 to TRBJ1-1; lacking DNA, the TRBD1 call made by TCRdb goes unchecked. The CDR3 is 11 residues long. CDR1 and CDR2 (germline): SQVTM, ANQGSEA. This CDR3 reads CSVVDPAEAFF.